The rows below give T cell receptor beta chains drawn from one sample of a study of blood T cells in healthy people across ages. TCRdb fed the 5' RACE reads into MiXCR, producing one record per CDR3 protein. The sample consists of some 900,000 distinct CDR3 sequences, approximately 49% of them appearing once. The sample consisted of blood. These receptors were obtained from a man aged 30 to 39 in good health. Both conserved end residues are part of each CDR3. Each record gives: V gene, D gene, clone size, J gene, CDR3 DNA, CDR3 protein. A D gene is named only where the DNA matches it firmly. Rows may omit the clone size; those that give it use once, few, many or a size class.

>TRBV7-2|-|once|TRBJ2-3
TGTGCCAGCAGATTGGGACGGACCACAGATACGCAGTATTTT
CASRLGRTTDTQYF
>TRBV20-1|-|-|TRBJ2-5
TGCAGTGCTAGAGAACACGCAAAGACTAGAGAGACCCAGTACTTC
CSAREHAKTRETQYF
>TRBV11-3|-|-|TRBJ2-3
TGTGCCAGCAGACCGGACTCCACCACAGATACGCAGTATTTT
CASRPDSTTDTQYF
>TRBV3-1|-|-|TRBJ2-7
TGTGCCAGCAGCCAGGAGGCCAGATACGAGCAGTACTTC
CASSQEARYEQYF
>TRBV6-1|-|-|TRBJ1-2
TGTGCCAGCAGTGATGGCGCCGGTGGCTACACCTTC
CASSDGAGGYTF
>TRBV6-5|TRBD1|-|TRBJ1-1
TGTGCCAGCAGCCTGGGACAGGGGAGTTCGGCTTTCTTT
CASSLGQGSSAFF
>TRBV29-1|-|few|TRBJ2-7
TGCAGCGTCGGCTCGGGACTCCCCGAGCAGTACTTC
CSVGSGLPEQYF
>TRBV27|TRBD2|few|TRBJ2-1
TGTGCCAGCAGTCCCGGACTAGCGGGCGAGCAGTTCTTC
CASSPGLAGEQFF
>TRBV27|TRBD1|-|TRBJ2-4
TGTGCCAGCAGTTCACCGACAGGGTCCAAAAACATTCAGTACTTC
CASSSPTGSKNIQYF
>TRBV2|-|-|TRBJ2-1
TGTGCCAGAGGGGACAATGAGCAGTTCTTC
CARGDNEQFF
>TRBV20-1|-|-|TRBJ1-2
TGCGGTGCTTCTCCCCCAGGGACAAGTAACTATGGCTACACCTTC
CGASPPGTSNYGYTF
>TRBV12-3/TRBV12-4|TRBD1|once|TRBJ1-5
TGTGCCAGCAGTCATGACAGGGAAAGCAATCAGCCCCAGCATTTT
CASSHDRESNQPQHF
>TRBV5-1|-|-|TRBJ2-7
TGCGCCAGCAGCTTGGCTGTGGGCTCCGTCTCCTACGAGCAGTACTTC
CASSLAVGSVSYEQYF
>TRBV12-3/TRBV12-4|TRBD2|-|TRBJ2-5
TGTGCCAGCAGTTCCCGGACTAGCGGGGAAGGTCCCCAGTACTTC
CASSSRTSGEGPQYF
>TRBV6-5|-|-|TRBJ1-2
TGTGCCAGCAGTTCCCCAACGGCTACCTATGGCTACACCTTC
CASSSPTATYGYTF
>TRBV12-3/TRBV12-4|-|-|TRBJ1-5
TGTGCCAGCAGTTTAACTGTGGATCAGCCCCAGCATTTT
CASSLTVDQPQHF
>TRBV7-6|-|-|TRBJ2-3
TGTGCCAGCAGCTTAACAATGGGCGTCACAGATACGCAGTATTTT
CASSLTMGVTDTQYF
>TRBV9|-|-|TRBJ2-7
TGTGCCAGCAGCCCAGAGGTGGGGGGCAACGAGCAGTACTTC
CASSPEVGGNEQYF
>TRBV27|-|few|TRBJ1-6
TGTGCCAGCAGTGCTCGAGTTGGCGTGCCCCTCCACTTT
CASSARVGVPLHF
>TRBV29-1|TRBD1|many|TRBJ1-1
TGCAGCGTCCAGGACAGGGAGGGCACTGAAGCTTTCTTT
CSVQDREGTEAFF
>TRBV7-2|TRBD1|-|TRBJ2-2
TGTGCCAGCAGCCGCAGGCCCCAGACAGGGGGCGCGAACACCGGGGAGCTGTTTTTT
CASSRRPQTGGANTGELFF
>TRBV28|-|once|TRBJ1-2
TGTGCCAGCAGTTTAGATGGCAGGGGCTACTATGGCTACACCTTC
CASSLDGRGYYGYTF
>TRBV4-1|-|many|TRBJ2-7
TGCGCCAGCAGCCTACGGACAGACTACGAGCAGTACTTC
CASSLRTDYEQYF
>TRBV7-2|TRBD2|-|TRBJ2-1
TGTGCCAGCAGCCCTCGACTAGCAGCGAATGAGCAGTTCTTC
CASSPRLAANEQFF
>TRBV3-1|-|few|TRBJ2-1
TGTGCCAGCAGCCAAGTTGGGACCCCCTACAATGAGCAGTTCTTC
CASSQVGTPYNEQFF
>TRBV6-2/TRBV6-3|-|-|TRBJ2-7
TGTGCCAGCACCGGACTGAACTACGAGCAGTACTTC
CASTGLNYEQYF
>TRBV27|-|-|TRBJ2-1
TGTGCCAGCAGGGCCTTCGGGGGCAATGAGCAGTTCTTC
CASRAFGGNEQFF
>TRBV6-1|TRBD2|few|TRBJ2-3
TGTGCCAGCACAGTAGCGGGGGGCACAGATACGCAGTATTTT
CASTVAGGTDTQYF
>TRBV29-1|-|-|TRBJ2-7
TGCAGCGTTTCGTCGGGGGCCTACGAGCAGTACTTC
CSVSSGAYEQYF
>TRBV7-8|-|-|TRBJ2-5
TGTGCCAGCAGCTTAGCGCTGATGGGGGAGACCCAGTACTTC
CASSLALMGETQYF
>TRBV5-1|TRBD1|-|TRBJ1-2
TGCGCCGGCAGCACCACGACAGGGGGCTATGGCTACACCTTC
CAGSTTTGGYGYTF
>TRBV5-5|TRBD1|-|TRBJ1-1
TGTGCCAGCAGCTCAGGGGGGAGGGACACTGAAGCTTTCTTT
CASSSGGRDTEAFF
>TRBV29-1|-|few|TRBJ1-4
TGCAGCGCCATGAACCCGGGGGATGAAAAACTGTTTTTT
CSAMNPGDEKLFF
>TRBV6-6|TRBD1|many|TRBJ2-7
TGTGCCAGCAGTTGGCCTGCAGACAGGGGGGGAGAGCAGTACTTC
CASSWPADRGGEQYF
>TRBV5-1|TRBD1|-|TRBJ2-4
TGCGCCAGCAGCCCATGGACAGGGGGGACCAAAAACATTCAGTACTTC
CASSPWTGGTKNIQYF
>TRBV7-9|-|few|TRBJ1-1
TGTGCCAGCAGCTTAATGGGGGGAGGCACTGAAGCTTTCTTT
CASSLMGGGTEAFF
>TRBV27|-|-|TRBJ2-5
TGTGCCAGCGCCGGGAGAGAGAGGCAAGAGACCCAGTACTTC
CASAGRERQETQYF
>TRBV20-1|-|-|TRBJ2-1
TGCAGTGCTAGAGGTTTGGAGACCCAGTTCTTC
CSARGLETQFF
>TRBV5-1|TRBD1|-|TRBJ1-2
TGCGCCAGCAGCTTGGGCTACGGGACAGCATATGGCTACACCTTC
CASSLGYGTAYGYTF
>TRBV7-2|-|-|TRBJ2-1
TGTGCCAGCGAGGGGGGTATTGAGCAGTTCTTC
CASEGGIEQFF
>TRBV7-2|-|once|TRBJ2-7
TGTGCCAGCAGCTTTGGGATTGGGTACGAGCAGTACTTC
CASSFGIGYEQYF
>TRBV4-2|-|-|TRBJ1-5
TGTGCCAGCAGCCAAGATCACAGCCGGCCCCAGCATTTT
CASSQDHSRPQHF
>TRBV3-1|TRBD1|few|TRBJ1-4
TGTGCCAGCAGCTTTACCAGGGGGCGATTCACGCCAACTAATGAAAAACTGTTTTTT
CASSFTRGRFTPTNEKLFF
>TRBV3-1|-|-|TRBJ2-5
TGTGCCAGCAGCCCCATTTTAGGCCCCTTTGGAGAGACCCAGTACTTC
CASSPILGPFGETQYF